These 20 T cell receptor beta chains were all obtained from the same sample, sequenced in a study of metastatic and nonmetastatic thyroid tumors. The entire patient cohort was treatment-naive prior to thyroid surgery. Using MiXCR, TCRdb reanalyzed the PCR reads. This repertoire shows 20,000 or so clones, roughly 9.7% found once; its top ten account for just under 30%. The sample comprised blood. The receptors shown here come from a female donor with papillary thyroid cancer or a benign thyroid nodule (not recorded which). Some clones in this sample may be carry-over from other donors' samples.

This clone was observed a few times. The CDR3 protein is CASSSLTLGNKPLHF. The DNA of the CDR3 is TGTGCCAGCAGTTCGCTGACATTGGGGAATAAACCCCTCCACTTT. V and J are TRBV27 and TRBJ1-6; no reliable D call. The CDR3 has 15 amino acids. Germline-derived CDR1 and CDR2 are MNHEY and SMNVEV (reference sequence). Trimming removed 4 bases at V and 12 bases at J, with 19 bases between.

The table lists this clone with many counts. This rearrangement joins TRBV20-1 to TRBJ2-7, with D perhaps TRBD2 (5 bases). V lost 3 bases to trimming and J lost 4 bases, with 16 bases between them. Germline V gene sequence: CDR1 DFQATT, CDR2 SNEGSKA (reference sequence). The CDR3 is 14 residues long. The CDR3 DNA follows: TGCAGTGCTAGTATGGACGCGAGGGCTTACGAGCAGTACTTC. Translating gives CSASMDARAYEQYF.

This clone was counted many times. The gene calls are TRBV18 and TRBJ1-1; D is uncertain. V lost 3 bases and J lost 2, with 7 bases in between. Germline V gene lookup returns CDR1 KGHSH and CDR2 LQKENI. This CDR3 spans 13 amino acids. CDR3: CASSPGSNTEAFF. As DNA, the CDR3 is TGTGCCAGCTCACCCGGGAGTAACACTGAAGCTTTCTTT.

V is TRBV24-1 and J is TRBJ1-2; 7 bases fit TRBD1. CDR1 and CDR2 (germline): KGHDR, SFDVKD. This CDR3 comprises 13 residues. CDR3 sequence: CDNWDSSNYGYTF. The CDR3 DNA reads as TGTGACAATTGGGACAGTTCTAACTATGGCTACACCTTC.

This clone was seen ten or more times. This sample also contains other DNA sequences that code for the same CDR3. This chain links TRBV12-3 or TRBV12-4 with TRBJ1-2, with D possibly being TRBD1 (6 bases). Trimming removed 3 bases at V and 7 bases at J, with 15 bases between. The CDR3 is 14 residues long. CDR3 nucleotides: TGTGCCAGCAGTTTGACAGGTCCCCCCCTTGGCTACACCTTC. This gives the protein CASSLTGPPLGYTF.

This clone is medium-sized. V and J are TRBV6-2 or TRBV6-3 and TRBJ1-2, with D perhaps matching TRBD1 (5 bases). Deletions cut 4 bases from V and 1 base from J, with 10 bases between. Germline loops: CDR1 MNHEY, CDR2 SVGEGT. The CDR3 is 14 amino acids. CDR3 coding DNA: TGTGCCAGCAGTTCCCAGGGAAATAACTATGGCTACACCTTC. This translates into CASSSQGNNYGYTF.

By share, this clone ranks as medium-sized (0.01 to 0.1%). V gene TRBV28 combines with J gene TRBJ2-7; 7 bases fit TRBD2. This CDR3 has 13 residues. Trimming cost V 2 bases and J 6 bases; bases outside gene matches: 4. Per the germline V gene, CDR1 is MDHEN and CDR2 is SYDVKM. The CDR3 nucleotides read TGTGCCAGCAGTTTAGCGGGAGTAGCCGAGCAGTACTTC. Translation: CASSLAGVAEQYF.

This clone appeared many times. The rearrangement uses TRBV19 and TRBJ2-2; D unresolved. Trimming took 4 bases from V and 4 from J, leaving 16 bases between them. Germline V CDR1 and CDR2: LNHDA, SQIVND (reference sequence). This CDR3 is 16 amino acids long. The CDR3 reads CASSRALGSGTGELFF. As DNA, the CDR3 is TGTGCCAGTAGTAGAGCGTTGGGATCGGGCACCGGGGAGCTGTTTTTT.

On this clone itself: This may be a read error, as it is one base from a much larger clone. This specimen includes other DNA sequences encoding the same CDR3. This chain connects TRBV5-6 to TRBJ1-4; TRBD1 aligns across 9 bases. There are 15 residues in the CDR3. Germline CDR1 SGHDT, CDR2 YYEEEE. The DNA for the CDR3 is TGTGCCAGCAGCTGGGAGACAGGGGGGGATGAGAAACTGTTTTTT. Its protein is CASSWETGGDEKLFF.

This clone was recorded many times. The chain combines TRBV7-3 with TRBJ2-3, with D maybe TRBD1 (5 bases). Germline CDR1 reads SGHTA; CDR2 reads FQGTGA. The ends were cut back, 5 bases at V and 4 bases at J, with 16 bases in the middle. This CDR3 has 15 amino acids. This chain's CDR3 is CASSPAGPSPDTQYF. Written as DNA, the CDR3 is TGTGCCAGCAGCCCCGCAGGGCCCTCCCCAGATACGCAGTATTTT.

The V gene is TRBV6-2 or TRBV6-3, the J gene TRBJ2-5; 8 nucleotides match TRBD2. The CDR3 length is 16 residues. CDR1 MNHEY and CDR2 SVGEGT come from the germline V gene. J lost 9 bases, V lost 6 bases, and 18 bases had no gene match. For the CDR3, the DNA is TGTGCCAGCAGGTTTGAGCGGGAGCCGGGGAAAGTGTCCCAGTACTTC. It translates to CASRFEREPGKVSQYF.

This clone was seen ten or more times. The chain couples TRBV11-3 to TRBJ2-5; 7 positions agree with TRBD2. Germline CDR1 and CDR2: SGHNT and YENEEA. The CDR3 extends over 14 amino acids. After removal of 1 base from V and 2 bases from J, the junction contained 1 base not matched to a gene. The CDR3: CASSLGGGQETQYF. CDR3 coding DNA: TGTGCCAGCAGCTTAGGGGGGGGACAAGAGACCCAGTACTTC.

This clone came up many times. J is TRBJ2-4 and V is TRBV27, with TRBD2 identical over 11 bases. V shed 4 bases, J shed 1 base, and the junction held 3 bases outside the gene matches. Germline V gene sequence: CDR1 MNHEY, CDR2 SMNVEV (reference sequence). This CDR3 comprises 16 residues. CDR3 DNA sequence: TGTGCCAGCAGTTCGACTAGCGGGAATGCCAAAAACATTCAGTACTTC. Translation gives CASSSTSGNAKNIQYF.

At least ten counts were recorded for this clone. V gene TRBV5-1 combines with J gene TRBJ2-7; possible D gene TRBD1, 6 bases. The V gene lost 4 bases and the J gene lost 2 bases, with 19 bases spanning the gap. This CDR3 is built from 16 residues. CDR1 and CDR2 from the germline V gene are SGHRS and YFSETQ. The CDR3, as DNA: TGCGCCAGCAGCCCCCAAGTGAGGGACACAACCTACGAGCAGTACTTC. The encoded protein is CASSPQVRDTTYEQYF. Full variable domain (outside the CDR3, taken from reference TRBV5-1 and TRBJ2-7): KAGVTQTPRYLIKTRGQQVTLSCSPISGHRSVSWYQQTPGQGLQFLFEYFSETQRNKGNFPGRFSGRQFSNSRSEMNVSTLELGDSALYLCASSPQVRDTTYEQYFGPGTRLTVT.

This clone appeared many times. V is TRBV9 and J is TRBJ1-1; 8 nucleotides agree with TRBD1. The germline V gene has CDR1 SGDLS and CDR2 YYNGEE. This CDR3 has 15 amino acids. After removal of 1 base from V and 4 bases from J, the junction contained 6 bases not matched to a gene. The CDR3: CASSVSTGVGTEAFF. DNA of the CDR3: TGTGCCAGCAGCGTATCGACAGGGGTCGGCACTGAAGCTTTCTTT.

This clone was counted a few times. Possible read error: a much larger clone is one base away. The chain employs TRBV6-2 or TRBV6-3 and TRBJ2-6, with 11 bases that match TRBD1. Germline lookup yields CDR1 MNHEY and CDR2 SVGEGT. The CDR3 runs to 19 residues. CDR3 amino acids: CASSYSGQGEDSGANVPTF. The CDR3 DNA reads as TGTGCCAGCAGCTACTCGGGACAGGGGGAGGACTCTGGGGCCAACGTCCCGACTTTC.

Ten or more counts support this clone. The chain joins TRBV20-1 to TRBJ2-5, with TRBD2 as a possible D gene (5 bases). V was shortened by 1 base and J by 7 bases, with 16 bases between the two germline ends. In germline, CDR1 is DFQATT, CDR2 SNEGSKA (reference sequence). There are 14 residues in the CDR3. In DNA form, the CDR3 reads TGCAGTGCTAGAGTTAAGGACTCCTGGGGGACCCAGTACTTC. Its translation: CSARVKDSWGTQYF.

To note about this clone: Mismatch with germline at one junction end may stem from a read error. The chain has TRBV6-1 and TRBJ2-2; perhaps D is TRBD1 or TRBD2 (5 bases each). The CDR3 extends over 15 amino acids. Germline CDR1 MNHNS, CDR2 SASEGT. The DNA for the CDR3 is TGTGCCAGCACCGAGGGTGGGGCGGGCACCGTGGAGCTGTTTTTT. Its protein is CASTEGGAGTVELFF.

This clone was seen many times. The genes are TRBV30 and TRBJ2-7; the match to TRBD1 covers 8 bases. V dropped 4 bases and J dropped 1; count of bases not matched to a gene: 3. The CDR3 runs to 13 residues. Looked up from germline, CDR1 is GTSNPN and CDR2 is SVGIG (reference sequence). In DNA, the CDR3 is TGTGCCTGGATGGGGGACAGGTCCTACGAGCAGTACTTC. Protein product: CAWMGDRSYEQYF.

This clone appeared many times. The CDR3 region is CASSRFPSGRFSEQYF. CDR3 sequence (DNA): TGTGCCAGCAGCCGATTCCCTAGCGGGAGGTTCTCCGAGCAGTACTTC. The chain employs TRBV3-1 and TRBJ2-7; TRBD2 agrees at 11 bases. Trimming cost V 4 bases and J 6 bases; bases outside gene matches: 11. Germline CDR1 reads LGHDT; CDR2 reads YNNKEL (reference sequence). The CDR3 spans 16 residues.